This T cell receptor (beta chain) was retrieved from a study of cytomegalovirus exposure and HLA in healthy donors. Broader study findings: As a later analysis revealed, the rate of TCR association differed by HLA locus, with DRB1 most and HLA-C fewest. When the data were analyzed later, several of the most significant clusters appeared to be linked to common viral pathogens. Investigators reported approximately 170 TCR beta chains as tied to cytomegalovirus.

This clone was seen more than once but under ten times. What it binds is not known. The CDR3 totals 12 residues. The germline gives CDR1 LNHDA, CDR2 SQIVND (reference sequence). The V end was cut by 10 bases, the J end by 4 bases, with 11 bases between. Primers: 60 Vbeta forward and 13 Jbeta reverse. The repertoire was sequenced with immunoSEQ multiplex PCR; TCRdb's copy has only in-frame clones and lacks some. The sample contains about 120,000 clones, 75% to 85% of which appear only once. The sequenced sample consisted of PBMCs. This receptor was identified in a man aged 40-50 years in good health and CMV-seronegative. The V and J genes are TRBV19 and TRBJ1-5, with D possibly matching TRBD1 (5 bases). The chain's CDR3 is CATRQLNQPQHF. The CDR3 nucleotides are TGTGCCACTAGACAGTTAAATCAGCCCCAGCATTTT.